The TCR beta chain described here comes from a study of metastatic and nonmetastatic thyroid tumors. Study-level information: Repertoires of blood and of tissue (tumor or nodule) from malignant and benign thyroid patients were compared. Findings and limits, study-wide: For both blood and tumor, malignant thyroid tumors reportedly showed significantly higher TCR beta diversity than benign nodules did.

Nobody among the patients had been given any treatment before thyroid surgery. For this clone: Its antigen is unidentified.

In the source study's methods: The study took CDR3 differences across clinicopathological groups and made a distant-metastasis classifier for papillary thyroid cancer from them. TCRdb re-called clones from the PCR reads using MiXCR. These V and J calls are TCRdb output, not the study's own analysis. This table holds approximately 12,000 clones, roughly a third found once. The receptor was isolated from a female donor with papillary thyroid cancer or a benign thyroid nodule (not recorded which). Some clones in this sample may be carry-over from other donors' samples. Material: tumor tissue.

CDR3 region: CASSPGSAGELFF. The CDR3, as DNA: TGTGCCAGCAGCCCAGGGTCGGCCGGGGAGCTGTTTTTT. The chain recombines TRBV11-3 with TRBJ2-2, with D maybe TRBD1 (5 bases). The germline V gene has CDR1 SGHNT and CDR2 YENEEA. This CDR3 has 13 amino acids. Trimming shortened V by 5 bases and J by 6 bases, and 10 bases separated the two germline ends.